This T cell receptor beta chain was profiled in a study of cytomegalovirus exposure and HLA in healthy donors. Clones were sequenced by immunoSEQ multiplex PCR, and TCRdb holds only the in-frame ones, with some missing. The data show just under 75,000 clones, approximately 94% seen once. Germline V gene data show CDR1 as SNHLY and CDR2 as FYNNEI. The J segment lost 3 bases and the V segment lost 6 bases, leaving 3 bases of the junction unmatched. There are 13 residues in the CDR3. The rearrangement links TRBV2 to TRBJ1-1; 8 bases align to TRBD1. This receptor was obtained from a woman aged 18-35 years in good health and CMV-seropositive. The material sequenced was PBMCs. CDR3 loop: CASSGQGYTEAFF. CDR3 DNA sequence: TGTGCCAGCAGCGGACAGGGCTACACTGAAGCTTTCTTT.